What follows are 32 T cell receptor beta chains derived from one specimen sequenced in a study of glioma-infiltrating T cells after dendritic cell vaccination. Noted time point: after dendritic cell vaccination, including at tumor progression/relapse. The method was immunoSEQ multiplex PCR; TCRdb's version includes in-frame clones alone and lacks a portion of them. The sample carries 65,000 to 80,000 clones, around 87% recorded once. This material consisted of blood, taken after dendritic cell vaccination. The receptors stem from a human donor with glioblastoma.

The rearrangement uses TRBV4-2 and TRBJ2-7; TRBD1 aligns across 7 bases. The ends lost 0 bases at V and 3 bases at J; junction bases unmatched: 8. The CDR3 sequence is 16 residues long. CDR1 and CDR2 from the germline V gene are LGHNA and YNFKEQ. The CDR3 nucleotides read TGTGCCAGCAGCCAAGATATCACAGGGGCGCACTACGAGCAGTACTTC. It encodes CASSQDITGAHYEQYF.

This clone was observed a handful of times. CDR3 residues: CAISWTGDSYEQYF. In nucleotides, the CDR3 is TGTGCCATCAGTTGGACAGGGGACTCATACGAGCAGTACTTC. J is TRBJ2-7 and V is TRBV10-3, with 9 bases lining up with TRBD1. Germline assignment: CDR1 ENHRY and CDR2 SYGVKD. V lost 5 bases to trimming and J lost 4 bases; unmatched junction nucleotides: 6. The CDR3 sequence is 14 residues long.

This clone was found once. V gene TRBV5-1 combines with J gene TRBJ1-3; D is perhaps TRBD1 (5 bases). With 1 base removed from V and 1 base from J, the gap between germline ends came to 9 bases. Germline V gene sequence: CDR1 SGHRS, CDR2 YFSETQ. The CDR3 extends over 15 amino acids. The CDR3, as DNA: TGCGCCAGCAGCTTGACCCAGGGATCTGGAAACACCATATATTTT. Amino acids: CASSLTQGSGNTIYF. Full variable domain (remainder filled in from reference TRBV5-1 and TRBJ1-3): KAGVTQTPRYLIKTRGQQVTLSCSPISGHRSVSWYQQTPGQGLQFLFEYFSETQRNKGNFPGRFSGRQFSNSRSEMNVSTLELGDSALYLCASSLTQGSGNTIYFGEGSWLTVV.

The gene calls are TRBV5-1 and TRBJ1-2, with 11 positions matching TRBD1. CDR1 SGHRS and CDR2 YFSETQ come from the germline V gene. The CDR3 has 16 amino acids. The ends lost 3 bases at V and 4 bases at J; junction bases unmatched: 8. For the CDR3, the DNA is TGCGCCAGCAGCTCGGAGGGACAGGGGGGCCCCTATGGCTACACCTTC. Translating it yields CASSSEGQGGPYGYTF.

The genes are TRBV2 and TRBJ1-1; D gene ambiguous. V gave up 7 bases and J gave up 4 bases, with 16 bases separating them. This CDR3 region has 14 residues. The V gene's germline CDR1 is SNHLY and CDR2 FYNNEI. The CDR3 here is CASIPRGAGTEAFF. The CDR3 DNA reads TGTGCCAGCATCCCCCGGGGAGCGGGCACTGAAGCTTTCTTT.

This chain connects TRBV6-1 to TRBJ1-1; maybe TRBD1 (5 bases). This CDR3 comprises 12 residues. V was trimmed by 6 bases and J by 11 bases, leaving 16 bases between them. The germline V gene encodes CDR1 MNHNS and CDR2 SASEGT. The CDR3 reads CASRRAGWFAFF. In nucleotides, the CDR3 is TGTGCCAGCAGAAGGGCAGGGTGGTTTGCTTTCTTT.

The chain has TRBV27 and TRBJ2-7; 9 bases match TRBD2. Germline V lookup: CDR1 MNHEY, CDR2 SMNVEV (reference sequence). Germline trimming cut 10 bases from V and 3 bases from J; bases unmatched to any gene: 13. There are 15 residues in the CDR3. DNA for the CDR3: TGTGCCACCTACTCAGGGTTAGCGGGAGTCTACGAGCAGTACTTC. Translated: CATYSGLAGVYEQYF.

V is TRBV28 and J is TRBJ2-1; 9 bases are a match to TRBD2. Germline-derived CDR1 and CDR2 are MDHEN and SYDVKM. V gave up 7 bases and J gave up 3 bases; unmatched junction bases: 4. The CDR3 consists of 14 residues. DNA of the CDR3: TGTGCCAGCACGGCTAGCGGGAACTACAATGAGCAGTTCTTC. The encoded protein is CASTASGNYNEQFF.

The CDR3 bases are TGTGCCAGCTCACCCCCCGACCCGACTGCTGTCAATCCCTACGAGCAGTACTTC. This gives the protein CASSPPDPTAVNPYEQYF. The chain couples TRBV18 to TRBJ2-7; D is ambiguous. V gave up 3 bases and J gave up 2 bases, with 23 bases separating them. Germline values: CDR1 KGHSH, CDR2 LQKENI. The CDR3 extends over 18 amino acids.

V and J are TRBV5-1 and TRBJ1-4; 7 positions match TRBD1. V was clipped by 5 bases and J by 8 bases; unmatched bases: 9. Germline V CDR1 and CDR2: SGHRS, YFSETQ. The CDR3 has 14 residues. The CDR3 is CASRSAGGREKLFF. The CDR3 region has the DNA TGCGCCAGCAGGTCCGCAGGGGGTAGAGAAAAACTGTTTTTT.

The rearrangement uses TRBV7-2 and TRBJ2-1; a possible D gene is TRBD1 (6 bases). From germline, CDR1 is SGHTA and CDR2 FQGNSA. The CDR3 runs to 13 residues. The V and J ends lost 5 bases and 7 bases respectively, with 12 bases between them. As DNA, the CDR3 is TGTGCCAGCAGCCTAGACAGGAATAATGAGCAGTTCTTC. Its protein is CASSLDRNNEQFF.

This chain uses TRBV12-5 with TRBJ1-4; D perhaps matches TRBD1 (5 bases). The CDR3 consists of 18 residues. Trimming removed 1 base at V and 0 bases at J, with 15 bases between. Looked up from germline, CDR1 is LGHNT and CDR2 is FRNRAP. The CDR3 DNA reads TGTGCTAGTGGTTTGGCAGGTCCCAGGGCAGCAACTAATGAAAAACTGTTTTTT. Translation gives CASGLAGPRAATNEKLFF.

This CDR3 is CASSQGLAPAYEQYF. Here the CDR3 DNA reads TGTGCCAGCTCACAGGGACTAGCGCCTGCCTACGAGCAGTACTTC. The chain joins TRBV18 to TRBJ2-7; TRBD2 aligns across 10 bases. From germline, CDR1 is KGHSH and CDR2 LQKENI. With V trimmed by 4 bases and J by 2 bases, 5 bases remained unmatched. CDR3 length: 15 residues.

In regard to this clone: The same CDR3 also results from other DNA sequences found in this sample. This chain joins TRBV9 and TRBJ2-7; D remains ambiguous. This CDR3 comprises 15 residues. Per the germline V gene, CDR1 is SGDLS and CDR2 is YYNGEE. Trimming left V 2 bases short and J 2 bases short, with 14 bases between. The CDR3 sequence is CASSVGVAATYEQYF. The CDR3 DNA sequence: TGTGCCAGCAGCGTTGGAGTGGCTGCTACCTACGAGCAGTACTTC.

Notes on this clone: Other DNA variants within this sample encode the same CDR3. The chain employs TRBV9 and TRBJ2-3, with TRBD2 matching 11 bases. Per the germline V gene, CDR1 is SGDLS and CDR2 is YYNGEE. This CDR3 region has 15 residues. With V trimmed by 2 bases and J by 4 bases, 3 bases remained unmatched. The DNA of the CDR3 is TGTGCCAGCAGCGTGCTAGCGGGAGGTGCAGATACGCAGTATTTT. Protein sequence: CASSVLAGGADTQYF.

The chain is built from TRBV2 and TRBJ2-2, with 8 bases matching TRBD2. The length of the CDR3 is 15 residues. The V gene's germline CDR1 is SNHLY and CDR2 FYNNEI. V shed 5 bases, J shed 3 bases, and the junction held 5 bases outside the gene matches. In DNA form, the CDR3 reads TGTGCCAGCAGTCGGGAGGGGAGGGACACCGGGGAGCTGTTTTTT. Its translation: CASSREGRDTGELFF. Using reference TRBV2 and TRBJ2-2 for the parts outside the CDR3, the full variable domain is EPEVTQTPSHQVTQMGQEVILRCVPISNHLYFYWYRQILGQKVEFLVSFYNNEISEKSEIFDDQFSVERPDGSNFTLKIRSTKLEDSAMYFCASSREGRDTGELFFGEGSRLTVL.

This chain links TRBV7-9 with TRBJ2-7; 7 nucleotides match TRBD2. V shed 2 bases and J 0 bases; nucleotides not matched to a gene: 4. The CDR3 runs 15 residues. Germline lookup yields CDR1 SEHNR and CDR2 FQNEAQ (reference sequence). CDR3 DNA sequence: TGTGCCAGCAGCTTATTAGGGGAGGGCTCCTACGAGCAGTACTTC. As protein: CASSLLGEGSYEQYF.

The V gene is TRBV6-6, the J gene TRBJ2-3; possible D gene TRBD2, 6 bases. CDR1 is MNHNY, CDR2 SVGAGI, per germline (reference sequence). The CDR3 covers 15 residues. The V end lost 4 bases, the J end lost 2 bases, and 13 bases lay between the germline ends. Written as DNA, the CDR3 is TGTGCCAGCAGTTCCTATAGCGGATACACAGATACGCAGTATTTT. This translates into CASSSYSGYTDTQYF.

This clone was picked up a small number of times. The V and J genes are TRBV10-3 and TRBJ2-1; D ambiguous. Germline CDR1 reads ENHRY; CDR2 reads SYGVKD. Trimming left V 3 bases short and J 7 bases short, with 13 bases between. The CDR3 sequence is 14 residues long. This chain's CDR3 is CAISETVQVNEQFF. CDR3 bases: TGTGCCATCAGTGAAACCGTCCAGGTAAATGAGCAGTTCTTC.

Here the CDR3 DNA reads TGTGCCAGCAGCTTGTTCACAGGGGCCGTTAGGGACACTGAAGCTTTCTTT. It codes for CASSLFTGAVRDTEAFF. V gene TRBV7-2 combines with J gene TRBJ1-1; 7 bases are shared with TRBD1. Per the germline V gene, CDR1 is SGHTA and CDR2 is FQGNSA. The CDR3 is 17 amino acids. With 3 bases clipped from V and 3 bases from J, the junction kept 13 bases outside the gene matches.

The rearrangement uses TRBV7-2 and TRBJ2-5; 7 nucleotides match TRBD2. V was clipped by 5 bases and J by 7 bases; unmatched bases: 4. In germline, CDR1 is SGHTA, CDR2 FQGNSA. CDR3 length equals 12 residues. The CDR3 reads CASSHRGGTQYF. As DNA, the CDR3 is TGTGCCAGCAGCCATCGCGGGGGGACCCAGTACTTC.

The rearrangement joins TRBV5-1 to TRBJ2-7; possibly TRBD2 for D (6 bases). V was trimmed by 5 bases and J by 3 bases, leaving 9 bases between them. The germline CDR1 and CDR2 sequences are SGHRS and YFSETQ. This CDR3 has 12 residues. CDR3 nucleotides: TGCGCCAGCAGTCTAGCGAACTACGAGCAGTACTTC. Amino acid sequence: CASSLANYEQYF.

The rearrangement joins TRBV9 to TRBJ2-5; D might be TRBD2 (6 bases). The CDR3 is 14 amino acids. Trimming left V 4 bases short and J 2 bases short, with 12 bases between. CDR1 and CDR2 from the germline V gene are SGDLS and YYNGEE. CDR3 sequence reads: CASSPRTNQETQYF. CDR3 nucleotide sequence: TGTGCCAGCAGCCCTCGGACTAATCAAGAGACCCAGTACTTC.

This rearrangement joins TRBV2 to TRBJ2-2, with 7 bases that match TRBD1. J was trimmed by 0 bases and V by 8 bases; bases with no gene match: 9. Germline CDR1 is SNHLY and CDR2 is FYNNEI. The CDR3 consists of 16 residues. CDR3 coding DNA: TGTGCCAGCGGGGGCCGCACAGGGGCGAACACCGGGGAGCTGTTTTTT. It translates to CASGGRTGANTGELFF.

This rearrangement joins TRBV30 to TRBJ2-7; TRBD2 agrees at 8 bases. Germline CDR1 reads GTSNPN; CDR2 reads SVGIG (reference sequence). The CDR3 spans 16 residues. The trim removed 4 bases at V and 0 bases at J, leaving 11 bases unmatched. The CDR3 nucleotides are TGTGCCTGGACGAGGAGCGGGAGTACCCCCTCCTACGAGCAGTACTTC. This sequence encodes CAWTRSGSTPSYEQYF.

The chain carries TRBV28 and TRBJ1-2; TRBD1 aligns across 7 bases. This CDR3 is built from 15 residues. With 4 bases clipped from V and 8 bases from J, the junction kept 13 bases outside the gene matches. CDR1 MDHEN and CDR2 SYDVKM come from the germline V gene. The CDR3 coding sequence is TGTGCCAGCAGTTCGACCCTCCGACAGGGCGGGGGCTACACCTTC. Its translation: CASSSTLRQGGGYTF.

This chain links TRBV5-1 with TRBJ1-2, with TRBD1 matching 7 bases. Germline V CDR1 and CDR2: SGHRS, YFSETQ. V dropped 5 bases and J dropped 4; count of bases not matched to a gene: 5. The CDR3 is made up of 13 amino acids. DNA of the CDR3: TGCGCCAGCAGGCTACAGGGGACCTATGGCTACACCTTC. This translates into CASRLQGTYGYTF. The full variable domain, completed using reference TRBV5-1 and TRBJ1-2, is KAGVTQTPRYLIKTRGQQVTLSCSPISGHRSVSWYQQTPGQGLQFLFEYFSETQRNKGNFPGRFSGRQFSNSRSEMNVSTLELGDSALYLCASRLQGTYGYTFGSGTRLTVV.

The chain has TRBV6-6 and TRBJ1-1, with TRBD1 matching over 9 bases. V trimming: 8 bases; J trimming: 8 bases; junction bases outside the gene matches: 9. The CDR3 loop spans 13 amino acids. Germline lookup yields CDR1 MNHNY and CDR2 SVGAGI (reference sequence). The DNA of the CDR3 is TGTGCCAGCGGGTACACAGGGGGCGGAGAAGCTTTCTTT. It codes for CASGYTGGGEAFF.

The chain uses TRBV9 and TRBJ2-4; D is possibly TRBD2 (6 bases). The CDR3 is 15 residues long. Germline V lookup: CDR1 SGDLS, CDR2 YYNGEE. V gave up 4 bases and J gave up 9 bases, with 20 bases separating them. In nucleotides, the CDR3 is TGTGCCAGCAGCCCGAACTGGGAGAGGAGGGGCATTCAGTACTTC. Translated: CASSPNWERRGIQYF.

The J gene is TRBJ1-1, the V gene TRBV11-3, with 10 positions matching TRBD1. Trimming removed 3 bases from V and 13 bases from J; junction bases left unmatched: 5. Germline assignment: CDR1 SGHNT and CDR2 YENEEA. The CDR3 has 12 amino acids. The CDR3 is CASSLTGGRGFF. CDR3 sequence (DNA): TGTGCCAGCAGCTTGACAGGGGGCAGGGGTTTCTTT.

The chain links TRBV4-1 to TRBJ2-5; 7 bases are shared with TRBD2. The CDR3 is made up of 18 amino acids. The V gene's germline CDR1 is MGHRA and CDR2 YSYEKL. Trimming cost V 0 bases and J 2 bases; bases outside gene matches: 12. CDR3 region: CASSQESWGEGLQETQYF. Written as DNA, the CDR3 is TGCGCCAGCAGCCAAGAAAGCTGGGGGGAGGGCCTTCAAGAGACCCAGTACTTC.

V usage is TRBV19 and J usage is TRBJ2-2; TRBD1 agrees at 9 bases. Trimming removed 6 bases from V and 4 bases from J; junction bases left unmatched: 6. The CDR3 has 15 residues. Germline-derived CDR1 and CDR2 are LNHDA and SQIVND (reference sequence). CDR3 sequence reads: CASRETGGVTGELFF. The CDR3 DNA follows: TGTGCCAGTAGGGAGACAGGGGGTGTCACCGGGGAGCTGTTTTTT.